One sample yielded the 29 T cell receptor beta chains listed below, sequenced in a study of control samples from healthy donors and cancer patients. Some clones are missing from TCRdb's copy, which holds only in-frame ones; the method was immunoSEQ multiplex PCR. This sample has 120,000 or so clones, with roughly 84% found just once. The sample consisted of blood. The receptors were gathered from a man in his forties in good health.

The chain links TRBV11-2 to TRBJ1-2; 7 bases match TRBD1. After removal of 4 bases from V and 6 bases from J, the junction contained 5 bases not matched to a gene. Looked up from germline, CDR1 is SGHAT and CDR2 is FQNNGV. This CDR3 comprises 13 residues. In DNA, the CDR3 is TGTGCCAGCAGCTACTACAGGGGAGATGGCTACACCTTC. Amino acids: CASSYYRGDGYTF.

The count of this clone is one. The chain links TRBV5-4 to TRBJ2-2; D is perhaps TRBD1 or TRBD2 (5 bases each). V dropped 4 bases and J dropped 2 bases, with 12 bases sitting between them. CDR3 length: 15 residues. Germline CDR1 reads SGHNT; CDR2 reads YYREEE (reference sequence). DNA for the CDR3: TGTGCCAGCAGCCGAGGGGTCGCCAACACCGGGGAGCTGTTTTTT. Amino acid sequence: CASSRGVANTGELFF.

CDR3 region: CATSPGPNQPQHF. The DNA for the CDR3 is TGTGCCACCAGCCCCGGCCCCAATCAGCCCCAGCATTTT. The chain uses TRBV24-1 and TRBJ1-5, with D uncertain. Germline V gives CDR1 KGHDR, CDR2 SFDVKD. V was cut by 7 bases and J by 3 bases, with 9 bases left in between. The CDR3 extends over 13 amino acids.

V and J are TRBV11-2 and TRBJ2-4; 11 bases map to TRBD1. Germline lookup yields CDR1 SGHAT and CDR2 FQNNGV. The CDR3 contains 15 residues. The trim removed 0 bases at V and 6 bases at J, leaving 1 base unmatched. The CDR3 region has the DNA TGTGCCAGCAGCTTAGAGGGACAGGGGGGAAACATTCAGTACTTC. Its translation is CASSLEGQGGNIQYF.

The chain carries TRBV5-1 and TRBJ1-2; D is undetermined. The V end lost 5 bases, the J end lost 6 bases, and 14 bases lay between the germline ends. CDR1 and CDR2 from the germline V gene are SGHRS and YFSETQ. The CDR3 runs 13 residues. The CDR3 DNA sequence: TGCGCCAGCAGACCGGACCCGGGGAATGGCTACACCTTC. Encoded protein: CASRPDPGNGYTF.

The chain carries TRBV9 and TRBJ1-4, with a weak D call TRBD1 (5 bases). Looked up from germline, CDR1 is SGDLS and CDR2 is YYNGEE. Trimming took 3 bases from V and 7 from J, leaving 19 bases between them. This CDR3 is built from 16 residues. CDR3 DNA: TGTGCCAGCAGCGGAGGGTTGGGGTCAGGGTCTGAAAAACTGTTTTTT. Encoded protein: CASSGGLGSGSEKLFF.

The genes are TRBV11-2 and TRBJ2-3; the D gene is possibly TRBD2 (6 bases). The CDR3 contains 14 residues. The V end was cut by 4 bases, the J end by 1 base, with 9 bases between. Per the germline V gene, CDR1 is SGHAT and CDR2 is FQNNGV. The CDR3 reads CASSYPGGTDTQYF. The CDR3 DNA is TGTGCCAGCAGCTATCCGGGGGGCACAGATACGCAGTATTTT.

The V and J genes are TRBV19 and TRBJ2-5; 9 nucleotides match TRBD1. The CDR3 has 14 amino acids. Germline CDR1 LNHDA, CDR2 SQIVND (reference sequence). The ends lost 4 bases at V and 1 base at J; junction bases unmatched: 1. The CDR3 region has the DNA TGTGCCAGTAGTACACAGGGGGCCCAAGAGACCCAGTACTTC. This gives the protein CASSTQGAQETQYF.

The CDR3 reads CASSEFQGPGGETQYF. CDR3 bases: TGCGCCAGCAGTGAGTTTCAGGGCCCCGGCGGGGAGACCCAGTACTTC. This chain uses TRBV10-1 with TRBJ2-5; D assignment may be TRBD1 or TRBD2 (5 bases each). This CDR3 has 16 residues. Trimming took 1 base from V and 5 from J, leaving 17 bases between them. CDR1 and CDR2 (germline): WNHNN, SYGVQD (reference sequence).

The CDR3: CASSPQGGANVLTF. In DNA, the CDR3 is TGTGCCAGCAGTCCCCAAGGAGGGGCCAACGTCCTGACTTTC. The chain combines TRBV6-5 with TRBJ2-6; D gene uncertain. This CDR3 is built from 14 residues. The germline V gene encodes CDR1 MNHEY and CDR2 SVGAGI. V shed 5 bases and J shed 4 bases, with 9 bases lying between them.

This sequence joins TRBV7-8 and TRBJ1-3; no reliable D call. Germline V gives CDR1 SGHVS, CDR2 FQNEAQ. The V end lost 1 base, the J end lost 4 bases, and 8 bases lay between the germline ends. The CDR3 is 14 residues long. The CDR3 loop reads CASSLEQAGNTIYF. CDR3 DNA: TGTGCCAGCAGCTTAGAGCAAGCCGGAAACACCATATATTTT.

This rearrangement joins TRBV4-3 to TRBJ1-1; 7 nucleotides agree with TRBD1. With 3 bases clipped from V and 3 bases from J, the junction kept 7 bases outside the gene matches. Per the germline V gene, CDR1 is LGHNA and CDR2 is YSLEER. This CDR3 contains 15 residues. The CDR3 sequence is CASSQATGLDTEAFF. The CDR3 DNA reads TGCGCCAGCAGCCAGGCGACAGGGTTGGACACTGAAGCTTTCTTT.

CDR3 in amino acids: CATRAGSSIGDTQYF. Here the CDR3 DNA reads TGTGCCACCAGAGCTGGATCGTCTATCGGAGATACGCAGTATTTT. The V gene is TRBV24-1, the J gene TRBJ2-3; D not certain. V lost 7 bases, J lost 5 bases, and 18 bases lay in between. Germline CDR1 is KGHDR and CDR2 is SFDVKD. The CDR3 runs 15 residues.

The chain joins TRBV5-1 to TRBJ2-1, with 9 bases identical to TRBD2. With 0 bases clipped from V and 2 bases from J, the junction kept 6 bases outside the gene matches. The CDR3 consists of 17 residues. From germline, CDR1 is SGHRS and CDR2 YFSETQ. The CDR3, as DNA: TGCGCCAGCAGCTTGGCCGGCGGGGGGGCCCCCTACAATGAGCAGTTCTTC. Translation gives CASSLAGGGAPYNEQFF. Drawing the rest from reference TRBV5-1 and TRBJ2-1, the complete variable domain is KAGVTQTPRYLIKTRGQQVTLSCSPISGHRSVSWYQQTPGQGLQFLFEYFSETQRNKGNFPGRFSGRQFSNSRSEMNVSTLELGDSALYLCASSLAGGGAPYNEQFFGPGTRLTVL.

The V call is TRBV2, the J call TRBJ1-1; 12 bases are a match to TRBD1. Germline CDR1 reads SNHLY; CDR2 reads FYNNEI. The CDR3 contains 16 residues. The V and J ends lost 6 bases and 1 base, in that order; junction bases with no gene match: 6. As DNA, the CDR3 is TGTGCCAGCAGGGCCCGGGGACAGGGGGCGAACACTGAAGCTTTCTTT. It yields the protein CASRARGQGANTEAFF.

V and J are TRBV5-1 and TRBJ1-4, with D perhaps TRBD1 (5 bases). CDR3 size: 14 residues. The ends were cut back, 2 bases at V and 6 bases at J, with 11 bases in the middle. Germline V gene sequence: CDR1 SGHRS, CDR2 YFSETQ. CDR3 in amino acids: CASSFSGMDEKLFF. In DNA, the CDR3 is TGCGCCAGCAGCTTTTCAGGGATGGATGAAAAACTGTTTTTT.

The chain uses TRBV9 and TRBJ2-1, with TRBD2 as a possible D gene (8 bases). The length of the CDR3 is 15 residues. The V gene's germline CDR1 is SGDLS and CDR2 YYNGEE. Trimming shortened V by 7 bases and J by 4 bases, and 18 bases separated the two germline ends. The CDR3 loop reads CASEEGASGYNEQFF. CDR3 nucleotides: TGTGCCAGCGAAGAGGGGGCTAGCGGGTACAATGAGCAGTTCTTC. The full variable domain, its missing parts supplied by reference TRBV9 and TRBJ2-1, is DSGVTQTPKHLITATGQRVTLRCSPRSGDLSVYWYQQSLDQGLQFLIQYYNGEERAKGNILERFSAQQFPDLHSELNLSSLELGDSALYFCASEEGASGYNEQFFGPGTRLTVL.

This rearrangement joins TRBV24-1 to TRBJ1-5; no definite D call. Germline loops: CDR1 KGHDR, CDR2 SFDVKD. The CDR3 has 13 amino acids. Between the trimmed V and J ends, which lost 7 bases and 3 bases, there was a span of 9 bases. This CDR3 is CATRDSPNQPQHF. The CDR3 region has the DNA TGTGCCACCAGGGATAGCCCCAATCAGCCCCAGCATTTT.

CDR3 DNA sequence: TGTGCCAGCAGCTTAGGCAGGGGTCGGGGAGCTTTCTTT. Residues: CASSLGRGRGAFF. This sequence joins TRBV13 and TRBJ1-1, with TRBD1 as a possible D gene (6 bases). V dropped 0 bases and J dropped 10 bases, with 12 bases sitting between them. Germline CDR1 is PRHDT and CDR2 is FYEKMQ (reference sequence). The length of the CDR3 is 13 residues.

The chain couples TRBV4-3 to TRBJ2-1, with D unresolved. This CDR3 comprises 15 residues. The germline CDR1 and CDR2 sequences are LGHNA and YSLEER. V was clipped by 0 bases and J by 1 base, with 7 bases between them. CDR3 region: CASSQDSRSYNEQFF. Here the CDR3 DNA reads TGCGCCAGCAGCCAAGATTCCAGATCCTACAATGAGCAGTTCTTC.

The chain employs TRBV9 and TRBJ2-7; D is perhaps TRBD1 (6 bases). CDR3 length: 13 amino acids. With 0 bases removed from V and 6 bases from J, the gap between germline ends came to 10 bases. Germline lookup yields CDR1 SGDLS and CDR2 YYNGEE. CDR3 DNA sequence: TGTGCCAGCAGCGTAGCGGTAGGGGGCGAGCAGTACTTC. Its protein is CASSVAVGGEQYF.

This clone was recorded only once. V gene TRBV24-1 combines with J gene TRBJ2-1, with D possibly called TRBD1 or TRBD2 (5 bases each). Germline CDR1 is KGHDR and CDR2 is SFDVKD. The CDR3 contains 13 residues. V was clipped by 3 bases and J by 4 bases, with 6 bases between them. The CDR3 DNA reads TGTGCCACCAGTGATGGGGGATACAATGAGCAGTTCTTC. Protein sequence: CATSDGGYNEQFF.

The CDR3 region is CATSEQGWQPQHF. CDR3 coding DNA: TGTGCCACCAGTGAACAGGGTTGGCAGCCCCAGCATTTT. The V and J genes are TRBV24-1 and TRBJ1-5; a possible D gene is TRBD1 (6 bases). Germline CDR1 and CDR2: KGHDR and SFDVKD. CDR3 length equals 13 residues. Trimming shortened V by 4 bases and J by 7 bases, and 10 bases separated the two germline ends.

The V call is TRBV4-3, the J call TRBJ2-5; D is possibly TRBD1 (5 bases). The CDR3 spans 16 residues. Germline lookup yields CDR1 LGHNA and CDR2 YSLEER. Trimming removed 0 bases at V and 5 bases at J, with 16 bases between. The CDR3 coding sequence is TGCGCCAGCAGCCAAGATTGGGAAGGGGAAGGTGAGACCCAGTACTTC. It encodes CASSQDWEGEGETQYF.

V and J are TRBV5-1 and TRBJ2-2; either TRBD1 or TRBD2 may fit D (5 bases each). The CDR3 is 15 residues long. The V and J ends lost 4 bases and 1 base respectively, with 11 bases between them. Germline V gene data show CDR1 as SGHRS and CDR2 as YFSETQ. CDR3 in DNA: TGCGCCAGCAGCAGAGGGGTTTTGAACACCGGGGAGCTGTTTTTT. The encoded protein is CASSRGVLNTGELFF.

The chain employs TRBV6-2 or TRBV6-3 and TRBJ2-5; no firm D call. The CDR3 runs 15 residues. Germline V CDR1 and CDR2: MNHEY, SVGEGT. V lost 2 bases and J lost 4, with 14 bases in between. CDR3 sequence (DNA): TGTGCCAGCAGTTACCAACCGCCCCTCTTAGAGACCCAGTACTTC. It is translated as CASSYQPPLLETQYF.

The table lists this clone with a few counts. J is TRBJ1-2 and V is TRBV6-5; D remains ambiguous. The CDR3 has 14 residues. The V gene lost 7 bases and the J gene lost 7 bases, with 19 bases spanning the gap. The germline CDR1 and CDR2 sequences are MNHEY and SVGAGI. The CDR3 is CASTRGGLAAGYTF. CDR3 DNA: TGTGCCAGCACTCGGGGAGGCCTAGCAGCTGGCTACACCTTC.

This clone appeared a single time. The chain links TRBV6-5 to TRBJ1-1; weak D call: TRBD1 (5 bases). CDR3 length equals 16 residues. V lost 2 bases and J lost 4, with 17 bases in between. Germline V gives CDR1 MNHEY, CDR2 SVGAGI. The CDR3 loop reads CASSYRGGDGSTEAFF. The CDR3 DNA sequence: TGTGCCAGCAGTTACAGGGGAGGCGACGGTTCCACTGAAGCTTTCTTT.

V usage is TRBV5-6 and J usage is TRBJ2-1; D might be TRBD1 (5 bases). CDR1 is SGHDT and CDR2 is YYEEEE in the germline V gene. The germline V and J ends were trimmed by 4 bases and 2 bases, with 13 bases remaining between them. This CDR3 has 15 amino acids. CDR3 sequence (DNA): TGTGCCAGCAGCCAGGGTGACAGTCCCTACAATGAGCAGTTCTTC. It encodes CASSQGDSPYNEQFF.